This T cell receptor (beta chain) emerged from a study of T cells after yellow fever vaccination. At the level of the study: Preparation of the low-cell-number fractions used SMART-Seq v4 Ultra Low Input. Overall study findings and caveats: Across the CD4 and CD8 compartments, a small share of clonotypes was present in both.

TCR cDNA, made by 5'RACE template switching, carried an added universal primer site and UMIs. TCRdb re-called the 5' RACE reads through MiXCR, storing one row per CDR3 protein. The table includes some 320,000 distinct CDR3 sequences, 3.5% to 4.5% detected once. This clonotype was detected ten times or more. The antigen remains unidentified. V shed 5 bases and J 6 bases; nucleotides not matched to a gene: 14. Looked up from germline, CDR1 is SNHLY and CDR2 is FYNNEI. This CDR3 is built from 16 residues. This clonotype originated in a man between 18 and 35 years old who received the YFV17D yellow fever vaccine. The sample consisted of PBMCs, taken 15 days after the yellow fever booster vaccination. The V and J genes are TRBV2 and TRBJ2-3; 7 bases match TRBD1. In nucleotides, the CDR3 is TGTGCCAGCAGTTGGGGGACAGTCCTAAAAGGGGATACGCAGTATTTT. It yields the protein CASSWGTVLKGDTQYF.